This T cell receptor (beta chain) was recorded in a study of T cell responses to AZD1222 COVID-19 vaccine. General study points: Baseline testing showed seropositivity in only a handful of AZD1222 recipients. Recipients of two AZD1222 doses showed rising Spike-specific TCR breadth and depth.

Worth noting for this clone: The antigen is undetermined.

The repertoire was sequenced with immunoSEQ multiplex PCR; TCRdb's copy has only in-frame clones and lacks some. In the table there are roughly 270,000 clones, almost 95% of which are singletons. The TCR was taken from an adult who received the AZD1222 COVID-19 vaccine. Sequencing was performed on peripheral blood, taken 28 days after the second AZD1222 dose.

The CDR3 sequence is CASSQPGQGVYEQYF. The CDR3 DNA sequence: TGTGCCAGCAGTCAACCGGGACAGGGGGTTTACGAGCAGTACTTC. This sequence joins TRBV28 and TRBJ2-7; 11 nucleotides match TRBD1. Germline assignment: CDR1 MDHEN and CDR2 SYDVKM. The CDR3 covers 15 residues. J was trimmed by 4 bases and V by 5 bases; bases with no gene match: 7.